This T cell receptor beta chain stems from a study of blood T cells in healthy people across ages. The authors ran a second PCR of 7 to 11 cycles using a sample-barcoded 5' primer and a J-beta primer mix. TCRdb independently ran MiXCR on the 5' RACE reads; one entry per CDR3 protein. The profile shows about 680,000 distinct CDR3 sequences, approximately 49% of them singletons. CDR3 length: 15 residues. From germline, CDR1 is LNHNV and CDR2 YYDKDF (reference sequence). The junction had 8 bases not matched to a gene; V was cut back by 2 bases and J by 13 bases. Source material: blood. This TCR was sampled from a woman in her sixties or seventies in good health. V is TRBV15 and J is TRBJ1-6; 10 nucleotides align to TRBD1. The CDR3 DNA reads as TGTGCCACCAGCAGACGGGGACAGGGGAACTCGCCCCTCCACTTT. Its translation: CATSRRGQGNSPLHF.